These 2 T cell receptor beta chains share one sample of origin, sequenced in a study of blood T cell repertoires in COVID-19. Here immunoSEQ multiplex PCR was the method, and the copy in TCRdb shows in-frame clones only, minus some. The top ten clones hold 4% to 5% of a sample with over 85,000 clones, around 90% of them seen once. The material sequenced was peripheral blood. The receptor set was obtained from a human donor with COVID-19, enrolled during active disease. The donor label of this sample is uncertain.

This chain connects TRBV18 to TRBJ2-1, with D hard to call. Trimming cost V 6 bases and J 2 bases, with 11 bases left between them. CDR3 length equals 14 residues. Looked up from germline, CDR1 is KGHSH and CDR2 is LQKENI. The CDR3 spells CASSRTGTYNEQFF. CDR3 DNA: TGTGCCAGCTCTCGAACTGGTACCTACAATGAGCAGTTCTTC. The whole variable domain, filled in from reference TRBV18 and TRBJ2-1, reads NAGVMQNPRHLVRRRGQEARLRCSPMKGHSHVYWYRQLPEEGLKFMVYLQKENIIDESGMPKERFSAEFPKEGPSILRIQQVVRGDSAAYFCASSRTGTYNEQFFGPGTRLTVL.

The chain recombines TRBV5-4 with TRBJ2-7, with 7 positions matching TRBD1. This CDR3 spans 14 amino acids. The V gene end was trimmed by 0 bases and the J gene end by 5 bases; junction bases not matched to a gene: 5. CDR1 is SGHNT and CDR2 is YYREEE in the germline V gene (reference sequence). CDR3 sequence reads: CASSLEGARDEQYF. Written as DNA, the CDR3 is TGTGCCAGCAGCTTGGAGGGGGCGCGGGACGAGCAGTACTTC.